Listed below are T cell receptor beta chains from one sample, sequenced in a study of CD8+ T cells in alopecia areata. Generated by immunoSEQ multiplex PCR, the TCRdb table keeps only in-frame clones and is missing some. The sample records tens of thousands of clones, around 44% being singletons. Sequenced: NKG2D-low CD8+ T cells sorted from blood. Receptors originate from a human donor with alopecia areata. CDR3s include the opening cysteine and the closing phenylalanine or tryptophan.

J gene	V gene	CDR3 protein
TRBJ2-1	TRBV7-2	CASSPATSGTTYNEQFF
TRBJ2-1	TRBV5-4	CASSFSNYNEQFF
TRBJ2-7	TRBV29-1	CSVYSSYEQYF
TRBJ2-3	TRBV20-1	CSARTGDTQYF
TRBJ2-7	TRBV7-9	CASSGGSYEQYF
TRBJ2-7	TRBV7-9	CASSLVVGVEQYF
TRBJ2-3	TRBV13	CASSPQPLAGIDTQYF
TRBJ1-2	TRBV29-1	CSVENEQGGYTF
TRBJ1-1	TRBV5-4	CASSSYTEAFF
TRBJ2-1	TRBV29-1	CSVHRDGGFPNEQFF
TRBJ2-7	TRBV7-9	CASSIGYEQYF
TRBJ2-3	TRBV10-3	CAISGDRDWEDTQYF
TRBJ2-3	TRBV5-1	CASSLKPTGPDTQYF
TRBJ2-6	TRBV7-3	CASSPVVGSGANVLTF
TRBJ2-7	TRBV5-1	CASSFDRPYEQYF
TRBJ2-5	TRBV7-2	CASSLEAGGGETQYF
TRBJ2-3	TRBV7-6	CASSIGLAGGTNTQYF
TRBJ2-7	TRBV7-8	CASSLADPSYEQYF
TRBJ1-1	TRBV7-8	CASSLGGGRAFF
TRBJ2-7	TRBV6-6	CASSSGGESSYEQYF
TRBJ2-1	TRBV15	CATSIRGTPNNEQFF
TRBJ2-7	TRBV5-5	CASSFFLSGIYEQYF
TRBJ1-1	TRBV7-9	CASSIESTEAFF
TRBJ1-4	TRBV29-1	CSVEFSPSSEKLFF
TRBJ2-5	TRBV13	CASSNTDREETQYF
TRBJ2-7	TRBV7-9	CASSLAAYEQYF
TRBJ2-7	TRBV4-3	CAGSQGRGSSYEQYF
TRBJ1-2	TRBV29-1	CSVTTRDRAPFTF
TRBJ1-2	TRBV2	CASTEIVRYGYTF
TRBJ2-7	TRBV2	CASRGDSLRYEQYF
TRBJ2-7	TRBV5-1	CASTPTRAGDYEQYF
TRBJ2-2	TRBV9	CASSVTTGELFF
TRBJ2-1	TRBV29-1	CSVASSRRRTRYQYNEQFF
TRBJ2-7	TRBV14	CASSQEWSPGNSYEQYF
TRBJ2-5	TRBV29-1	CSARRAYGLSMGETQYF
TRBJ1-2	TRBV20-1	CSARALDGYTF
TRBJ2-7	TRBV7-8	CASSPRTSPYEQYF
TRBJ2-7	TRBV27	CASASSYEQYF
TRBJ2-7	TRBV5-1	CASSWAGDEQYF
TRBJ2-3	TRBV7-9	CASSSKRDSDTQYF
TRBJ1-2	TRBV29-1	CSVEGTGEGYTF
TRBJ2-7	TRBV7-9	CASGARTYEQYF
TRBJ2-7	TRBV7-9	CASSKDTDREQYF
TRBJ2-7	TRBV7-8	CASSLPRGLANEQYF
TRBJ1-1	TRBV7-9	CASETGMNTEAFF
TRBJ2-7	TRBV7-9	CASSLSGAGYEQYF
TRBJ2-7	TRBV29-1	CSVQSGGRSYEQYF
TRBJ1-2	TRBV29-1	CSVDFGTGDGYTF
TRBJ2-7	TRBV5-1	CASSLAGTYYEQYF
TRBJ2-7	TRBV5-1	CASRIRQARDYEQYF
TRBJ2-1	TRBV7-9	CASSPRGGGHNEQFF
TRBJ2-1	TRBV9	CASSVEEGPRLGNEQFF
TRBJ2-3	TRBV6-6	CANIAGVAPDTQYF
TRBJ2-1	TRBV23-1	CASSQSFGVSYNEQFF
TRBJ1-3	TRBV29-1	CSVTDRFGNTIYF
TRBJ2-7	TRBV5-6	CASSLDRAYEQYF